The 27 T cell receptor beta chains reported below all come from one sample, sequenced in a study of T cells in localized non-small cell lung cancer (dated by TCRdb to the early 2020s). The method behind the library was the immunoSEQ multiplex PCR assay. In its TCRdb copy, this immuneACCESS table keeps in-frame sequences only and misses some clones. Where compared with another copy, unresolved V genes explain less than half of these, and the others have no known cause. The sample table holds 3,000 or so clones, of which roughly 25% were seen once. The top ten clonotypes cover 15% of the sample. The starting material was lung tumor tissue, obtained before any cancer treatment. These receptors were collected from a man between 40 and 70 years old with stage III lung adenocarcinoma.

The rearrangement links TRBV11-3 to TRBJ1-6; D is unresolved. V was shortened by 1 base and J by 10 bases, with 14 bases between the two germline ends. The CDR3 totals 15 residues. CDR1 and CDR2 from the germline V gene are SGHNT and YENEEA. This CDR3 is CASSLVGVTGSPLHF. The CDR3 bases are TGTGCCAGCAGCTTAGTTGGGGTCACCGGCTCACCCCTCCACTTT. Using reference TRBV11-3 and TRBJ1-6 for the parts outside the CDR3, the full variable domain is EAGVVQSPRYKIIEKKQPVAFWCNPISGHNTLYWYLQNLGQGPELLIRYENEEAVDDSQLPKDRFSAERLKGVDSTLKIQPAELGDSAVYLCASSLVGVTGSPLHFGNGTRLTVT.

The chain carries TRBV19 and TRBJ2-1; either TRBD1 or TRBD2 may fit D (6 bases each). V gave up 5 bases and J gave up 0 bases, with 14 bases separating them. Germline V gene data show CDR1 as LNHDA and CDR2 as SQIVND (reference sequence). The CDR3 covers 16 residues. CDR3 DNA: TGTGCCAGTAGTCGAGGGGGGCGGGGCTCCTACAATGAGCAGTTCTTC. Its translation: CASSRGGRGSYNEQFF.

The chain joins TRBV11-3 to TRBJ2-7; 8 bases agree with TRBD1. The trim removed 3 bases at V and 1 base at J, leaving 5 bases unmatched. CDR3 length: 15 amino acids. Germline CDR1 is SGHNT and CDR2 is YENEEA. The CDR3: CASSLAGGESYEQYF. The CDR3 nucleotides read TGTGCCAGCAGCTTGGCAGGGGGCGAGTCCTACGAGCAGTACTTC.

This rearrangement joins TRBV19 to TRBJ1-1; D not resolved. CDR1 and CDR2 from the germline V gene are LNHDA and SQIVND (reference sequence). Trimming took 0 bases from V and 5 from J, leaving 16 bases between them. This CDR3 is built from 16 residues. The CDR3, as DNA: TGTGCCAGTAGTATAGACTTGGGAAGGGTGGAGACTGAAGCTTTCTTT. As protein: CASSIDLGRVETEAFF.

This chain links TRBV14 with TRBJ1-1; 9 bases fit TRBD1. CDR1 is SGHDN and CDR2 is FVKESK in the germline V gene. The CDR3 runs 13 residues. V lost 6 bases to trimming and J lost 4 bases; unmatched junction nucleotides: 3. DNA for the CDR3: TGTGCCAGCAGTCAGGACAGGGGCACTGAAGCTTTCTTT. Amino acids: CASSQDRGTEAFF.

The CDR3 nucleotides read TGTGCCAGTAGTATAGATCTTGGGCGGCAAGAGACCCAGTACTTC. Protein sequence: CASSIDLGRQETQYF. V and J are TRBV19 and TRBJ2-5; D remains unclear. V was trimmed by 0 bases and J by 2 bases, leaving 10 bases between them. The CDR3 has 15 amino acids. The germline V gene encodes CDR1 LNHDA and CDR2 SQIVND (reference sequence).

The chain combines TRBV19 with TRBJ2-7; TRBD1 agrees at 7 bases. This CDR3 has 14 amino acids. The germline gives CDR1 LNHDA, CDR2 SQIVND (reference sequence). J lost 2 bases, V lost 6 bases, and 7 bases had no gene match. The CDR3 reads CASSQGQVPYEQYF. In DNA, the CDR3 is TGTGCCAGTAGCCAAGGACAGGTACCCTACGAGCAGTACTTC.

The chain recombines TRBV12-5 with TRBJ2-3, with 10 bases fitting TRBD2. The CDR3 loop spans 16 amino acids. Germline trimming cut 5 bases from V and 2 bases from J; bases unmatched to any gene: 7. Germline loops: CDR1 LGHNT, CDR2 FRNRAP. The CDR3 spells CASGRFSGGLTDTQYF. The CDR3 region has the DNA TGTGCTAGTGGTCGCTTTAGCGGGGGGCTCACAGATACGCAGTATTTT.

In its sample, this clone is large. The gene calls are TRBV12-1 and TRBJ2-5; the table's D gene call, TRBD2, was not cross checked with the DNA. TRBV12-1 is flagged as a pseudogene. This CDR3 spans 18 amino acids. The CDR3 DNA reads as TGTGCCAGCAGCTTTCGGGCTCTAGCGGGGATCCACCAAGAGACCCAGTACTTC. Amino acid sequence: CASSFRALAGIHQETQYF.

This clone is judged large. The chain uses TRBV15 and TRBJ1-4; 9 bases are a match to TRBD1. This CDR3 is 15 amino acids long. V shed 5 bases and J 4 bases; nucleotides not matched to a gene: 5. CDR1 LNHNV and CDR2 YYDKDF come from the germline V gene (reference sequence). CDR3 in amino acids: CATSGGTGFNEKLFF. Written as DNA, the CDR3 is TGTGCCACCAGCGGAGGGACAGGGTTTAATGAAAAACTGTTTTTT.

This clone is classed as medium-sized. Germline is not matched at one junction end, which may reflect a read error. CDR3 nucleotides: TGTGCCATCAGTGAAGGGGGGAACACGGGAAACACCATATATTTT. It translates to CAISEGGNTGNTIYF. This sequence joins TRBV6-1 and TRBJ1-3, with D possibly being TRBD1 (6 bases). The germline V gene has CDR1 MNHNS and CDR2 SASEGT. CDR3 length: 15 residues.

This clone was seen a handful of times. This chain joins TRBV11-3 and TRBJ2-7; 10 bases map to TRBD1. This CDR3 comprises 16 residues. V shed 6 bases, J shed 2 bases, and the junction held 10 bases outside the gene matches. CDR1 is SGHNT, CDR2 YENEEA, per germline. The CDR3 DNA reads as TGTGCCAGCAGTCCTACCGGGACAGGGGTTGCCTACGAGCAGTACTTC. Amino acid sequence: CASSPTGTGVAYEQYF.

The chain couples TRBV6-8 to TRBJ1-5; D remains unclear. The CDR3 is 15 amino acids. V dropped 3 bases and J dropped 4 bases, with 13 bases sitting between them. Germline CDR1 is MNHGY and CDR2 is SAAAGT. CDR3 sequence (DNA): TGTGCCAGCAGTTATCCCACTGTAGGGAATCAGCCCCAGCATTTT. It codes for CASSYPTVGNQPQHF.

V gene TRBV29-1 combines with J gene TRBJ2-7; 9 bases align to TRBD1. This CDR3 has 14 amino acids. CDR1 SQVTM and CDR2 ANQGSEA come from the germline V gene. The V and J ends lost 5 bases and 1 base, in that order; junction bases with no gene match: 6. The CDR3 loop is CSVWDRELSYEQYF. The CDR3 nucleotides are TGCAGCGTTTGGGACAGGGAGCTGTCCTACGAGCAGTACTTC.

This clone has only a few counts. The chain combines TRBV6-8 with TRBJ1-1; maybe TRBD1 (6 bases). This CDR3 spans 14 amino acids. In germline, CDR1 is MNHGY, CDR2 SAAAGT. The V end lost 7 bases, the J end lost 9 bases, and 21 bases lay between the germline ends. CDR3 sequence reads: CASKSGPMDRKAFF. CDR3 in DNA: TGTGCCAGCAAATCGGGTCCTATGGACAGAAAAGCTTTCTTT.

By sample fraction, this clone is medium-sized. The V call is TRBV6-8, the J call TRBJ2-3; no firm D call. V lost 5 bases and J lost 6, with 18 bases in between. This CDR3 contains 15 residues. Germline-derived CDR1 and CDR2 are MNHGY and SAAAGT. CDR3 protein: CASSTLAGRPDTQYF. The CDR3 nucleotides read TGTGCCAGCAGTACCTTAGCAGGAAGACCGGATACGCAGTATTTT.

This clone showed up just a few times. The chain couples TRBV9 to TRBJ1-2, with no clear D. CDR3 length equals 14 residues. The V and J ends lost 1 base and 8 bases respectively, with 15 bases between them. Germline values: CDR1 SGDLS, CDR2 YYNGEE. CDR3 region: CASSVSPNSWGYTF. The CDR3 DNA reads TGTGCCAGCAGCGTATCCCCCAATTCTTGGGGCTACACCTTC.

This clone turned up a few times. The chain employs TRBV11-3 and TRBJ1-5; D is perhaps TRBD1 (6 bases). The V end was cut by 6 bases, the J end by 3 bases, with 15 bases between. CDR3 length: 15 residues. The germline gives CDR1 SGHNT, CDR2 YENEEA. DNA for the CDR3: TGTGCCAGCAGTAAAGCAGGGACACACAATCAGCCCCAGCATTTT. Amino acids: CASSKAGTHNQPQHF.

This clone is classed as medium-sized. The V call is TRBV6-8, the J call TRBJ1-4, with 7 bases that match TRBD1. The germline V gene encodes CDR1 MNHGY and CDR2 SAAAGT. Unmatched junction bases numbered 7, after V lost 4 bases and J lost 5 bases. CDR3 size: 15 residues. CDR3 nucleotide sequence: TGTGCCAGCAGTTCCTCGGGCAGGGGGAATGAAAAACTGTTTTTT. This sequence encodes CASSSSGRGNEKLFF.

In this sample, this clone is medium-sized. This chain connects TRBV11-3 to TRBJ1-1; 9 nucleotides match TRBD1. The CDR3 runs 17 residues. In germline, CDR1 is SGHNT, CDR2 YENEEA. V shed 2 bases and J 1 base; nucleotides not matched to a gene: 8. The DNA for the CDR3 is TGTGCCAGCAGCTTAAAGGGGACAGGGTTAGGGAACACTGAAGCTTTCTTT. Translated, it gives CASSLKGTGLGNTEAFF.

This rearrangement joins TRBV4-1 to TRBJ2-1, with TRBD2 matching 11 bases. The CDR3 contains 18 residues. J lost 4 bases, V lost 1 base, and 9 bases had no gene match. The germline V gene encodes CDR1 MGHRA and CDR2 YSYEKL. CDR3 nucleotides: TGCGCCAGCAGCCAAGGGGGACTAGCGGTCGGCCCTTACAATGAGCAGTTCTTC. Residues: CASSQGGLAVGPYNEQFF.

The sample holds a few counts of this clone. The CDR3 region is CASSQHRSSGNTIYF. The DNA of the CDR3 is TGCGCCAGCAGCCAACATAGGAGCTCTGGAAACACCATATATTTT. The chain uses TRBV5-1 and TRBJ1-3; unclear D gene. This CDR3 is built from 15 residues. The V gene lost 4 bases and the J gene lost 0 bases, with 11 bases spanning the gap. Germline CDR1 and CDR2: SGHRS and YFSETQ. The full variable domain, in which reference TRBV5-1 and TRBJ1-3 provide the parts outside the CDR3, is KAGVTQTPRYLIKTRGQQVTLSCSPISGHRSVSWYQQTPGQGLQFLFEYFSETQRNKGNFPGRFSGRQFSNSRSEMNVSTLELGDSALYLCASSQHRSSGNTIYFGEGSWLTVV.

The genes are TRBV6-8 and TRBJ2-1; D might be TRBD2 (5 bases). Trimming cost V 7 bases and J 0 bases, with 19 bases left between them. Germline V lookup: CDR1 MNHGY, CDR2 SAAAGT. CDR3 size: 17 residues. CDR3 nucleotides: TGTGCCAGCATCCACGGTGGACTCCCGAGCTCCTACAATGAGCAGTTCTTC. This translates into CASIHGGLPSSYNEQFF.

The chain employs TRBV11-3 and TRBJ2-1, with D perhaps TRBD2 (6 bases). There are 16 residues in the CDR3. Per the germline V gene, CDR1 is SGHNT and CDR2 is YENEEA. The V end was cut by 5 bases, the J end by 0 bases, with 14 bases between. The CDR3 sequence is CASSPLEGSSYNEQFF. The CDR3 DNA is TGTGCCAGCAGCCCTCTGGAGGGGAGCTCCTACAATGAGCAGTTCTTC.

The J gene is TRBJ2-2, the V gene TRBV11-3; TRBD2 aligns across 14 bases. J gave up 0 bases and V 5 bases, and 8 bases lay outside the gene matches. Looked up from germline, CDR1 is SGHNT and CDR2 is YENEEA. The CDR3 consists of 19 residues. Written as DNA, the CDR3 is TGTGCCAGCAGCCGTGACCCGGGACTAGCGGGGGCGAACACCGGGGAGCTGTTTTTT. Residues: CASSRDPGLAGANTGELFF.

The rearrangement links TRBV2 to TRBJ2-7, with 9 bases lining up with TRBD1. The CDR3 extends over 14 amino acids. Germline V gene lookup returns CDR1 SNHLY and CDR2 FYNNEI. J was trimmed by 2 bases and V by 5 bases; bases with no gene match: 4. Here the CDR3 DNA reads TGTGCCAGCAGTCGGACAGGGGACACCTACGAGCAGTACTTC. Protein sequence: CASSRTGDTYEQYF.

The rearrangement joins TRBV6-8 to TRBJ1-2; D remains ambiguous. Deletions cut 0 bases from V and 6 bases from J, with 11 bases between. The CDR3 runs to 14 residues. Per germline, CDR1 MNHGY and CDR2 SAAAGT. The CDR3 DNA reads as TGTGCCAGCAGTTACTCGGGGTCCGGGAATGGCTACACCTTC. This gives the protein CASSYSGSGNGYTF.